This TCR beta chain was sequenced during a study of cytomegalovirus exposure and HLA in healthy donors. Study outcomes and limitations: An analysis done earlier found most TCR beta V segments productive about 87% or about 30% of the time. Association with HLA alleles at 0.05 false discovery rate was found for around 17,000 TCR beta sequences in a later analysis.

Remarks on this clone: Its cognate antigen is unknown.

Both 60 Vbeta primers and 13 Jbeta primers went into the PCR. Profiling relied on immunoSEQ multiplex PCR, and the TCRdb table lists in-frame clones only, not all of them. The sample lists over 150,000 clones; 75% to 85% were seen once. Germline CDR1 and CDR2: MNHEY and SVGAGI. This CDR3 region has 14 residues. Trimming cost V 2 bases and J 8 bases; bases outside gene matches: 3. The receptor comes from a woman aged 60-75 years in good health and CMV-seropositive. Sequencing used PBMCs. The chain joins TRBV6-5 to TRBJ1-4; 9 bases line up with TRBD1. This chain's CDR3 is CASSYRDRDEKLFF. The CDR3 DNA sequence: TGTGCCAGCAGTTACAGGGACAGGGACGAAAAACTGTTTTTT.